These T cell receptor beta chains were read from a single sample in a study of T cell repertoires in cytomegalovirus infection. For these receptors, no antigen is known. TCRdb reprocessed the reads via MiXCR and lists one record per CDR3 protein. The sample records under 150,000 distinct CDR3 sequences, 20% to 30% being singletons. The material sequenced was PBMCs, sequenced either directly or after in vitro stimulation (not recorded which). These TCRs come from a human donor in good health (CMV status not recorded). Some clones in this sample may be carry-over from other donors' samples. CDR3s leave out the opening cysteine and the closing phenylalanine or tryptophan. Each record gives: J gene, D gene, clone size, V gene, CDR3 protein. A D gene is named only where the DNA matches it firmly. A clone size is listed for some rows: how often the clone was seen (once, few, many), or a class if it is expanded.

J: TRBJ2-1; D: -; size: many; V: TRBV7-8; CDR3: ASSLGRSREQF
J: TRBJ1-1; D: TRBD1; size: -; V: TRBV4-1; CDR3: ASSQVGQGVARAF
J: TRBJ2-1; D: TRBD2; size: -; V: TRBV2; CDR3: ASYSGSGLF
J: TRBJ2-3; D: TRBD2; size: -; V: TRBV20-1; CDR3: SAKPGTSGKADTQY
J: TRBJ2-5; D: -; size: few; V: TRBV6-2/TRBV6-3; CDR3: ASSYRRDQY
J: TRBJ2-1; D: -; size: -; V: TRBV10-3; CDR3: AIRGLSEQF
J: TRBJ2-1; D: -; size: -; V: TRBV15; CDR3: ATSRVARGGNEQF
J: TRBJ1-1; D: -; size: many; V: TRBV14; CDR3: ASSQDRTTKT
J: TRBJ1-5; D: -; size: -; V: TRBV19; CDR3: ASSGTGGQPQH
J: TRBJ1-5; D: -; size: -; V: TRBV28; CDR3: ASSSHQPQH
J: TRBJ1-2; D: TRBD1; size: many; V: TRBV28; CDR3: ASTGQGGANYGYT
J: TRBJ2-1; D: TRBD1; size: once; V: TRBV5-1; CDR3: ASSFTGTGIEQF
J: TRBJ2-3; D: TRBD2; size: few; V: TRBV20-1; CDR3: SGSGDSTDTQY
J: TRBJ2-1; D: TRBD1; size: -; V: TRBV5-5; CDR3: ASSQGQGYDEQF
J: TRBJ2-1; D: -; size: -; V: TRBV7-2; CDR3: ASRPTGGPNEQF
J: TRBJ2-2; D: TRBD2; size: many; V: TRBV7-9; CDR3: ASSRLAGNTGELF
J: TRBJ1-6; D: -; size: few; V: TRBV4-1; CDR3: ASSQEREGSPLH
J: TRBJ2-3; D: -; size: few; V: TRBV6-1; CDR3: ASSESGTLDTQY
J: TRBJ1-1; D: -; size: few; V: TRBV4-1; CDR3: ASSQGASLNTEAF